Below, 27 T cell receptor beta chains from the same sample are listed, as sequenced in a study of T cell repertoires in cytomegalovirus infection. MiXCR was run by TCRdb on the reads, yielding one entry per CDR3 protein. The sample records about 500,000 distinct CDR3 sequences, more than 30% being singletons. Their antigens remain unidentified. Specimen: cultured PBMCs, collected from culture after CMV antigen stimulation. Receptors were obtained from a human donor in good health (CMV status not recorded). Some clones in this sample may be carry-over from other donors' samples.

The chain uses TRBV29-1 and TRBJ1-1; D gene ambiguous. Between the trimmed V and J ends, which lost 7 bases and 3 bases, there was a span of 9 bases. CDR3 length: 11 residues. Germline assignment: CDR1 SQVTM and CDR2 ANQGSEA. Written as DNA, the CDR3 is TGCAGCGCTGAGATGGACACTGAAGCTTTCTTT. Protein sequence: CSAEMDTEAFF.

The V call is TRBV6-2 or TRBV6-3, the J call TRBJ2-5, with 8 bases that match TRBD1. Germline assignment: CDR1 MNHEY and CDR2 SVGEGT. This CDR3 contains 13 residues. V was pared by 7 bases and J by 5 bases, with 6 bases of the junction left unmatched. The CDR3 loop reads CASTQGARETQYF. CDR3 nucleotide sequence: TGTGCCAGCACCCAGGGGGCCCGGGAGACCCAGTACTTC.

The chain joins TRBV7-6 to TRBJ1-1; D unresolved. The germline V gene encodes CDR1 SGHVS and CDR2 FNYEAQ. The CDR3 sequence is 13 residues long. V lost 6 bases, J lost 5 bases, and 13 bases lay in between. CDR3 coding DNA: TGTGCCAGCAGTAAGGTCGGGGAAACTGAAGCTTTCTTT. This translates into CASSKVGETEAFF.

V gene TRBV2 combines with J gene TRBJ2-5; TRBD2 is a possible D gene (6 bases). From germline, CDR1 is SNHLY and CDR2 FYNNEI. V gave up 6 bases and J gave up 5 bases, with 22 bases separating them. This CDR3 is 16 amino acids long. The CDR3 region has the DNA TGTGCCAGCAGGCTTTCGGGGCAGGGAGGTGGGGAGACCCAGTACTTC. Protein: CASRLSGQGGGETQYF.

This clonotype was found a few times. V is TRBV20-1 and J is TRBJ2-7; perhaps TRBD2 as D (7 bases). V lost 0 bases and J 4 bases, leaving 19 bases between the germline ends. The length of the CDR3 is 16 residues. CDR1 and CDR2 (germline): DFQATT, SNEGSKA (reference sequence). The CDR3 coding sequence is TGCAGTGCTAGAGATCGCCGGGGGGCCTTGCGGTACGAGCAGTACTTC. Translation gives CSARDRRGALRYEQYF.

This clonotype was counted many times. V is TRBV24-1 and J is TRBJ2-1, with TRBD1 matching 8 bases. The length of the CDR3 is 13 residues. The V segment lost 9 bases and the J segment 4 bases; nucleotides outside the gene matches: 4. CDR1 is KGHDR and CDR2 is SFDVKD in the germline V gene. The CDR3 DNA reads TGTGCCACCGAAGGACAGGGTTACAATGAGCAGTTCTTC. This sequence encodes CATEGQGYNEQFF.

At least ten counts were recorded for this clonotype. The rearrangement links TRBV7-2 to TRBJ1-2; a possible D gene is TRBD1 (5 bases). This CDR3 comprises 14 residues. The germline V and J ends were trimmed by 0 bases and 3 bases, with 8 bases remaining between them. Germline V gene sequence: CDR1 SGHTA, CDR2 FQGNSA. The CDR3 region has the DNA TGTGCCAGCAGCTTAGCCGCGGGGGACTATGGCTACACCTTC. This sequence encodes CASSLAAGDYGYTF.

The chain uses TRBV20-1 and TRBJ2-1, with D possibly being TRBD1 or TRBD2 (5 bases each). Germline CDR1 DFQATT, CDR2 SNEGSKA (reference sequence). This CDR3 has 15 amino acids. V was pared by 3 bases and J by 7 bases, with 19 bases between. The CDR3 loop reads CSARAGTVLGNEQFF. The DNA of the CDR3 is TGCAGTGCTAGGGCCGGGACCGTGTTGGGAAATGAGCAGTTCTTC.

In this sample, this clonotype turned up many times. The CDR3 here is CASSAGWVAGPTDTQYF. CDR3 nucleotide sequence: TGTGCCAGCAGCGCCGGTTGGGTAGCGGGCCCCACAGATACGCAGTATTTT. The V call is TRBV7-2, the J call TRBJ2-3; 7 nucleotides line up with TRBD2. From germline, CDR1 is SGHTA and CDR2 FQGNSA. This CDR3 is built from 17 residues. The V segment lost 5 bases and the J segment 2 bases; nucleotides outside the gene matches: 13. Full variable domain (remainder filled in from reference TRBV7-2 and TRBJ2-3): GAGVSQSPSNKVTEKGKDVELRCDPISGHTALYWYRQSLGQGLEFLIYFQGNSAPDKSGLPSDRFSAERTGGSVSTLTIQRTQQEDSAVYLCASSAGWVAGPTDTQYFGPGTRLTVL.

This clonotype was counted a few times. The chain joins TRBV27 to TRBJ2-1, with 11 bases lining up with TRBD1. This CDR3 has 14 residues. Per germline, CDR1 MNHEY and CDR2 SMNVEV (reference sequence). V was clipped by 6 bases and J by 7 bases; unmatched bases: 5. CDR3 amino acids: CASRDRGLRNEQFF. The CDR3 region has the DNA TGTGCCAGCAGGGACAGGGGGCTAAGGAATGAGCAGTTCTTC.

The chain uses TRBV19 and TRBJ2-1; 7 bases match TRBD2. This CDR3 has 15 amino acids. J lost 2 bases, V lost 7 bases, and 8 bases had no gene match. Germline loops: CDR1 LNHDA, CDR2 SQIVND (reference sequence). The CDR3: CASMASSGAYNEQFF. The CDR3 DNA reads TGTGCCAGTATGGCCAGCAGCGGGGCCTACAATGAGCAGTTCTTC. The complete variable domain, with remaining parts taken from reference TRBV19 and TRBJ2-1, reads DGGITQSPKYLFRKEGQNVTLSCEQNLNHDAMYWYRQDPGQGLRLIYYSQIVNDFQKGDIAEGYSVSREKKESFPLTVTSAQKNPTAFYLCASMASSGAYNEQFFGPGTRLTVL.

This clonotype was seen a handful of times. The chain combines TRBV12-3 or TRBV12-4 with TRBJ1-5, with D hard to call. V was shortened by 3 bases and J by 1 base, with 7 bases between the two germline ends. The CDR3 consists of 14 residues. The CDR3 reads CASSLWQSNQPQHF. The CDR3 region has the DNA TGTGCCAGCAGTTTGTGGCAGAGCAATCAGCCCCAGCATTTT.

In this sample, this clonotype turned up a few times. This chain uses TRBV4-1 with TRBJ2-7; 11 bases align to TRBD1. Germline V gene data show CDR1 as MGHRA and CDR2 as YSYEKL. CDR3 length equals 14 residues. Germline trimming cut 4 bases from V and 7 bases from J; bases unmatched to any gene: 6. Here the CDR3 DNA reads TGCGCCAGCAGCCCCGGACAGGGGGCGGGTGAGCAGTACTTC. Its translation: CASSPGQGAGEQYF.

The rearrangement links TRBV7-9 to TRBJ2-1, with 9 bases matching TRBD2. CDR3 length equals 16 residues. Trimming cost V 6 bases and J 11 bases; bases outside gene matches: 17. Germline V gives CDR1 SEHNR, CDR2 FQNEAQ (reference sequence). The CDR3 DNA follows: TGTGCCAGCAGGACCCTCACCCCCAGACTAGCGGAGAAGCAGTTCTTC. Its protein is CASRTLTPRLAEKQFF. Drawing the rest from reference TRBV7-9 and TRBJ2-1, the complete variable domain is DTGVSQNPRHKITKRGQNVTFRCDPISEHNRLYWYRQTLGQGPEFLTYFQNEAQLEKSRLLSDRFSAERPKGSFSTLEIQRTEQGDSAMYLCASRTLTPRLAEKQFFGPGTRLTVL.

Points on this clonotype: This may come from a read error, since a much larger clone is one base off. The V and J genes are TRBV7-2 and TRBJ2-5, with unresolved D. The CDR3 is made up of 14 amino acids. CDR1 and CDR2 (germline): SGHTA, FQGNSA. V was shortened by 0 bases and J by 9 bases, with 14 bases between the two germline ends. The CDR3 DNA sequence: TGTGCCAGCAGCTTAGCGATGGCCCCCCGGTCCCAGTACTTC. Translating it yields CASSLAMAPRSQYF. Based on the CDR3 plus reference TRBV7-2 and TRBJ2-5, the full variable domain is GAGVSQSPSNKVTEKGKDVELRCDPISGHTALYWYRQSLGQGLEFLIYFQGNSAPDKSGLPSDRFSAERTGGSVSTLTIQRTQQEDSAVYLCASSLAMAPRSQYFGPGTRLLVL.

The J gene is TRBJ1-1, the V gene TRBV5-1; D perhaps matches TRBD1 (5 bases). Germline V gene sequence: CDR1 SGHRS, CDR2 YFSETQ. The ends were cut back, 2 bases at V and 1 base at J, with 12 bases in the middle. The length of the CDR3 is 15 residues. Here the CDR3 reads CASSFNRKTNTEAFF. The CDR3 coding sequence is TGCGCCAGCAGCTTTAACAGGAAGACGAACACTGAAGCTTTCTTT.

V is TRBV7-6 and J is TRBJ2-5; no clear D. The V end lost 3 bases, the J end lost 3 bases, and 5 bases lay between the germline ends. The CDR3 covers 12 residues. Germline CDR1 is SGHVS and CDR2 is FNYEAQ. CDR3 amino acids: CASSFYEETQYF. The CDR3 nucleotides are TGTGCCAGCAGCTTCTACGAAGAGACCCAGTACTTC.

This clonotype was counted only a few times. This chain links TRBV24-1 with TRBJ2-1; 7 positions agree with TRBD2. Germline CDR1 KGHDR, CDR2 SFDVKD. The CDR3 totals 16 residues. Trimming at V came to 3 bases and at J to 1 base, leaving 5 bases not matched to a gene. CDR3 amino acids: CATSDRTGGSYNEQFF. The CDR3 coding sequence is TGTGCCACCAGTGATAGAACGGGGGGATCCTACAATGAGCAGTTCTTC.

V is TRBV11-1 and J is TRBJ2-1, with D tentatively TRBD1 (5 bases). The length of the CDR3 is 15 residues. Germline V gene data show CDR1 as SGHAT and CDR2 as FQDESV (reference sequence). The V end was cut by 4 bases, the J end by 2 bases, with 12 bases between. CDR3 sequence (DNA): TGTGCCAGCAGCTCATATACCAGGGCCTACAATGAGCAGTTCTTC. Translating it yields CASSSYTRAYNEQFF.

This clonotype has more than one count but fewer than ten. The chain couples TRBV6-5 to TRBJ1-5, with 8 bases matching TRBD1. The J segment lost 8 bases and the V segment lost 2 bases, leaving 5 bases of the junction unmatched. Germline V gene sequence: CDR1 MNHEY, CDR2 SVGAGI. The length of the CDR3 is 14 residues. The CDR3 spells CASSYGQGQKPQHF. CDR3 coding DNA: TGTGCCAGCAGTTACGGACAGGGACAGAAGCCCCAGCATTTT.

The V and J genes are TRBV7-7 and TRBJ2-7; D is undetermined. Germline-derived CDR1 and CDR2 are SSHAT and FNYEAQ (reference sequence). Trimming cost V 5 bases and J 0 bases, with 11 bases left between them. This CDR3 contains 14 residues. The CDR3 protein is CASSRKKSSYEQYF. The CDR3 nucleotides read TGTGCCAGCAGCCGTAAGAAGAGCTCCTACGAGCAGTACTTC. Looking up the rest from reference TRBV7-7 and TRBJ2-7 gives the full variable domain: GAGVSQSPRYKVTKRGQDVTLRCDPISSHATLYWYQQALGQGPEFLTYFNYEAQPDKSGLPSDRFSAERPEGSISTLTIQRTEQRDSAMYRCASSRKKSSYEQYFGPGTRLTVT.

This rearrangement joins TRBV28 to TRBJ2-1; D unresolved. The CDR3 extends over 13 amino acids. V was clipped by 4 bases and J by 7 bases, with 11 bases between them. Germline-derived CDR1 and CDR2 are MDHEN and SYDVKM. The CDR3 region has the DNA TGTGCCAGCAGTTCATCCCTCGGGAATGAGCAGTTCTTC. Translating gives CASSSSLGNEQFF.

This clonotype was counted ten times or more. The rearrangement links TRBV7-2 to TRBJ1-5; D is unclear. The germline V and J ends were trimmed by 5 bases and 8 bases, with 13 bases remaining between them. CDR3 length equals 13 residues. The germline gives CDR1 SGHTA, CDR2 FQGNSA. CDR3 in DNA: TGTGCCAGCAGCGCTCAGGAATATGAGCCCCAGCATTTT. This encodes CASSAQEYEPQHF.

The table lists this clonotype with a few counts. The chain recombines TRBV12-3 or TRBV12-4 with TRBJ1-5, with TRBD1 matching over 10 bases. This CDR3 is built from 15 residues. The V gene end was trimmed by 5 bases and the J gene end by 6 bases; junction bases not matched to a gene: 7. The CDR3 region is CASSPRQGASQPQHF. The CDR3 nucleotides read TGTGCCAGCAGTCCCAGACAGGGGGCGAGTCAGCCCCAGCATTTT.

The V call is TRBV7-2, the J call TRBJ2-1; TRBD2 agrees at 8 bases. V lost 5 bases to trimming and J lost 8 bases; unmatched junction nucleotides: 11. The CDR3 is 15 residues long. The germline V gene has CDR1 SGHTA and CDR2 FQGNSA. The CDR3 is CASSTGAGGRDEQFF. CDR3 DNA: TGTGCCAGCAGCACCGGGGCGGGAGGAAGGGATGAGCAGTTCTTC.

The rearrangement joins TRBV6-6 to TRBJ1-5, with D hard to call. This CDR3 contains 14 residues. Deletions cut 7 bases from V and 0 bases from J, with 10 bases between. Germline V CDR1 and CDR2: MNHNY, SVGAGI (reference sequence). For the CDR3, the DNA is TGTGCCAGCAAGACCGGGCTTAGCAATCAGCCCCAGCATTTT. It yields the protein CASKTGLSNQPQHF.

This clonotype was seen at least ten times. The chain combines TRBV7-2 with TRBJ2-2; D may match TRBD1 or TRBD2 (7 bases each). The CDR3 totals 16 residues. The V end was cut by 8 bases, the J end by 4 bases, with 20 bases between. Germline values: CDR1 SGHTA, CDR2 FQGNSA. Here the CDR3 reads CASYSRGAGGTGELFF. CDR3 nucleotides: TGTGCCAGCTACTCCCGGGGGGCAGGGGGCACCGGGGAGCTGTTTTTT.